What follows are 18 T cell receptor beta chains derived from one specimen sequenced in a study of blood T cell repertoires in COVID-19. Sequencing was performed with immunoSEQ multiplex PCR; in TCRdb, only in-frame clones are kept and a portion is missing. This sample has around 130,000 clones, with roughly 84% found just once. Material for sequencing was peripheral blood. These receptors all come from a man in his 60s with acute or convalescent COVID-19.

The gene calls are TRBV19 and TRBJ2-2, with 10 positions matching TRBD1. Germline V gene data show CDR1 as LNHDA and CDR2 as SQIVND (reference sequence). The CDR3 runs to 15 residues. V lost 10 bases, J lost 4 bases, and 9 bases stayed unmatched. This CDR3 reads CATQGQGTVTGELFF. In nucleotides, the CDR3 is TGTGCCACCCAGGGACAGGGGACCGTCACCGGGGAGCTGTTTTTT.

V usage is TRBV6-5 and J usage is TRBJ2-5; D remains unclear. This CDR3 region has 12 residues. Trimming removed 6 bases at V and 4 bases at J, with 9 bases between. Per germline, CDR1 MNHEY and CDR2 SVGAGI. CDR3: CASRSFGETQYF. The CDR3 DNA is TGTGCCAGCAGGAGTTTTGGAGAGACCCAGTACTTC.

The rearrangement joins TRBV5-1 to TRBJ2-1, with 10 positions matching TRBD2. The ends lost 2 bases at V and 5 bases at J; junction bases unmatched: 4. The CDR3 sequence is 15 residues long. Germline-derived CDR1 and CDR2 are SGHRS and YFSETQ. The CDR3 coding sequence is TGCGCCAGCAGCTTCTCAGCGGGGGGGCACAATGAGCAGTTCTTC. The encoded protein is CASSFSAGGHNEQFF.

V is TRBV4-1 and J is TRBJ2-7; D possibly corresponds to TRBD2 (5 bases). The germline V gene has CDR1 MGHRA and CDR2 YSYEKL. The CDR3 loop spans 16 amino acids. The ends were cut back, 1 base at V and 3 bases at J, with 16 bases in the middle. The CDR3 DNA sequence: TGCGCCAGCAGCCAAGCCCCGGGAAGGAGTAACTACGAGCAGTACTTC. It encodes CASSQAPGRSNYEQYF.

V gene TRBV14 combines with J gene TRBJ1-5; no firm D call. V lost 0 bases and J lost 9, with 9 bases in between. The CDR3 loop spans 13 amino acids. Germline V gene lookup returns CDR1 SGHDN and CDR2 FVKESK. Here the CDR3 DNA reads TGTGCCAGCAGCCAAGATCTTGAGATGCCCCAGCATTTT. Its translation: CASSQDLEMPQHF.

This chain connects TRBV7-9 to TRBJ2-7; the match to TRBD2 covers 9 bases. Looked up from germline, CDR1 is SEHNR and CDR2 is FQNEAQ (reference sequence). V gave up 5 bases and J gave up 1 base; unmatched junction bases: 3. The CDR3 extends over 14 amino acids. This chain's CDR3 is CASSPSGRSYEQYF. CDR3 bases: TGTGCCAGCAGCCCGAGCGGGAGGTCCTACGAGCAGTACTTC.

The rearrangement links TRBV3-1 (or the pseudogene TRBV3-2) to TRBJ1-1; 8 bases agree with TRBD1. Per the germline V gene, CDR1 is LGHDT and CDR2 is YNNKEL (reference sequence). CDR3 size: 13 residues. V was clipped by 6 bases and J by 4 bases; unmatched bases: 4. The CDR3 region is CASSRTGGTEAFF. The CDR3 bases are TGTGCCAGCAGTCGCACAGGGGGCACTGAAGCTTTCTTT.

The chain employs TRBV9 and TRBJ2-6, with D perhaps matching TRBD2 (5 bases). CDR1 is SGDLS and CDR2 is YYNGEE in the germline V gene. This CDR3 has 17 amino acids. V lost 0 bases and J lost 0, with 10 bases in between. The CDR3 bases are TGTGCCAGCAGCGTAGCCGGGGTTAACTCTGGGGCCAACGTCCTGACTTTC. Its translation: CASSVAGVNSGANVLTF.

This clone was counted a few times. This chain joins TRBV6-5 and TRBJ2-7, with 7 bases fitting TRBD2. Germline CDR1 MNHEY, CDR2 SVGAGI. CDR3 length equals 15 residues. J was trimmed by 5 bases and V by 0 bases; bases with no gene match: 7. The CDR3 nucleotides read TGTGCCAGCAGTTACTCGGGCGGGAGTTTCAACGAGCAGTACTTC. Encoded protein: CASSYSGGSFNEQYF.

The CDR3 DNA sequence: TGCGCCAGCAGCTTGGAGGGTACAGGGTCGGGCACTGAAGCTTTCTTT. This sequence encodes CASSLEGTGSGTEAFF. The chain is built from TRBV5-1 and TRBJ1-1; TRBD1 is a possible D gene (6 bases). CDR1 is SGHRS, CDR2 YFSETQ, per germline. The CDR3 runs to 16 residues. Trimming took 0 bases from V and 4 from J, leaving 16 bases between them.

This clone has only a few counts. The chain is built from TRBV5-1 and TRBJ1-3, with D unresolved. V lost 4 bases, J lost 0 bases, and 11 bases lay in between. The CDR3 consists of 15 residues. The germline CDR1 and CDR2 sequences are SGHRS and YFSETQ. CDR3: CASSRGEDSGNTIYF. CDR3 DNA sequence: TGCGCCAGCAGCCGGGGAGAGGACTCTGGAAACACCATATATTTT.

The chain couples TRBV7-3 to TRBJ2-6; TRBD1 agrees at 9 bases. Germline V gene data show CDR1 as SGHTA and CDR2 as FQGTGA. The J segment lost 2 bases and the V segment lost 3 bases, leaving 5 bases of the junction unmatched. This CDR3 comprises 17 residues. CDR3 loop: CASSLTGGNAGANVLTF. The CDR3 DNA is TGTGCCAGCAGCTTGACAGGGGGTAATGCTGGGGCCAACGTCCTGACTTTC.

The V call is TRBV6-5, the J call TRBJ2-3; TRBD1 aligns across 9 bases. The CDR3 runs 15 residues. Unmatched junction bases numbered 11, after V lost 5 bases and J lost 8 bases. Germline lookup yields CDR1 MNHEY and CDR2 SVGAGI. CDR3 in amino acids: CASSPPYRDRVTQYF. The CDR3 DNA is TGTGCCAGCAGTCCCCCCTACCGGGACAGGGTTACGCAGTATTTT.

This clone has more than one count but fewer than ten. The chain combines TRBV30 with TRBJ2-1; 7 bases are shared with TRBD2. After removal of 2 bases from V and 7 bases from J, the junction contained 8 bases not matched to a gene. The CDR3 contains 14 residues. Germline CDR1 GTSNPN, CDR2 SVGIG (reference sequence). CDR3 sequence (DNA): TGTGCCTGGAGTATGGGAGCCGGGGGGAATGAGCAGTTCTTC. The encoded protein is CAWSMGAGGNEQFF.

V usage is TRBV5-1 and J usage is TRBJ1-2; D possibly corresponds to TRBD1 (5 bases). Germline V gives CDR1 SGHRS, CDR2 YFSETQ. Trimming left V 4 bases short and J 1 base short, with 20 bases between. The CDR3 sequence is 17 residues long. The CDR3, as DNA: TGCGCCAGCAGCCAATATCCCAGCTTCCAGGGTAACTATGGCTACACCTTC. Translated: CASSQYPSFQGNYGYTF.

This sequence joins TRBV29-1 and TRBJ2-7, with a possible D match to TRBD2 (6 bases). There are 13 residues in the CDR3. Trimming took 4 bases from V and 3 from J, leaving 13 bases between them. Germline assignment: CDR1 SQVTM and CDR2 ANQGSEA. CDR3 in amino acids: CSVGRGYDYEQYF. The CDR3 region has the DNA TGCAGCGTTGGCCGGGGGTACGACTACGAGCAGTACTTC.

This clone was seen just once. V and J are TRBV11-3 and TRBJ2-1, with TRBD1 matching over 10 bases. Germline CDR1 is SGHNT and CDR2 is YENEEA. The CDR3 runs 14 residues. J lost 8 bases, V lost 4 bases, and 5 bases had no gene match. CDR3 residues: CASSSRTGGDEQFF. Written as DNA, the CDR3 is TGTGCCAGCAGCTCTCGGACAGGGGGGGATGAGCAGTTCTTC.

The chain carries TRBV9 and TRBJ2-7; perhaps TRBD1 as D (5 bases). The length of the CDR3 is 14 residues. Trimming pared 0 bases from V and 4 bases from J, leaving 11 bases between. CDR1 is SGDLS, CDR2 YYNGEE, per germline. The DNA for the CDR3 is TGTGCCAGCAGCGTAGGAGCAGGGTCTTACGAGCAGTACTTC. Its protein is CASSVGAGSYEQYF. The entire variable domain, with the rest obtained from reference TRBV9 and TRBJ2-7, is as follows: DSGVTQTPKHLITATGQRVTLRCSPRSGDLSVYWYQQSLDQGLQFLIQYYNGEERAKGNILERFSAQQFPDLHSELNLSSLELGDSALYFCASSVGAGSYEQYFGPGTRLTVT.